This T cell receptor beta chain emerged from a study of shared clonotypes between healthy human individuals. The length of the CDR3 is 11 residues. The germline gives CDR1 GTSNPN, CDR2 SVGIG (reference sequence). Trimming took 0 bases from V and 10 from J, leaving 7 bases between them. The method was immunoSEQ multiplex PCR; TCRdb's version includes in-frame clones alone and lacks a portion of them. The table lists more than 2 million clones, about 95% of them singletons, with 0.85% to 1.2% in the top ten. As defined, naive CD8 cells were CD45RO-negative and positively selected for CCR7, with terminally differentiated effector memory CD45RA+ cells excluded.

The genes are TRBV30 and TRBJ2-1; tentatively, D is TRBD2 (6 bases). This TCR derives from a man in his late teens or twenties in good health. The sequenced sample consisted of naive CD8+ T cells sorted from blood. The CDR3 loop is CAWSVGREQFF. In DNA form, the CDR3 reads TGTGCCTGGAGTGTTGGGAGGGAGCAGTTCTTC.